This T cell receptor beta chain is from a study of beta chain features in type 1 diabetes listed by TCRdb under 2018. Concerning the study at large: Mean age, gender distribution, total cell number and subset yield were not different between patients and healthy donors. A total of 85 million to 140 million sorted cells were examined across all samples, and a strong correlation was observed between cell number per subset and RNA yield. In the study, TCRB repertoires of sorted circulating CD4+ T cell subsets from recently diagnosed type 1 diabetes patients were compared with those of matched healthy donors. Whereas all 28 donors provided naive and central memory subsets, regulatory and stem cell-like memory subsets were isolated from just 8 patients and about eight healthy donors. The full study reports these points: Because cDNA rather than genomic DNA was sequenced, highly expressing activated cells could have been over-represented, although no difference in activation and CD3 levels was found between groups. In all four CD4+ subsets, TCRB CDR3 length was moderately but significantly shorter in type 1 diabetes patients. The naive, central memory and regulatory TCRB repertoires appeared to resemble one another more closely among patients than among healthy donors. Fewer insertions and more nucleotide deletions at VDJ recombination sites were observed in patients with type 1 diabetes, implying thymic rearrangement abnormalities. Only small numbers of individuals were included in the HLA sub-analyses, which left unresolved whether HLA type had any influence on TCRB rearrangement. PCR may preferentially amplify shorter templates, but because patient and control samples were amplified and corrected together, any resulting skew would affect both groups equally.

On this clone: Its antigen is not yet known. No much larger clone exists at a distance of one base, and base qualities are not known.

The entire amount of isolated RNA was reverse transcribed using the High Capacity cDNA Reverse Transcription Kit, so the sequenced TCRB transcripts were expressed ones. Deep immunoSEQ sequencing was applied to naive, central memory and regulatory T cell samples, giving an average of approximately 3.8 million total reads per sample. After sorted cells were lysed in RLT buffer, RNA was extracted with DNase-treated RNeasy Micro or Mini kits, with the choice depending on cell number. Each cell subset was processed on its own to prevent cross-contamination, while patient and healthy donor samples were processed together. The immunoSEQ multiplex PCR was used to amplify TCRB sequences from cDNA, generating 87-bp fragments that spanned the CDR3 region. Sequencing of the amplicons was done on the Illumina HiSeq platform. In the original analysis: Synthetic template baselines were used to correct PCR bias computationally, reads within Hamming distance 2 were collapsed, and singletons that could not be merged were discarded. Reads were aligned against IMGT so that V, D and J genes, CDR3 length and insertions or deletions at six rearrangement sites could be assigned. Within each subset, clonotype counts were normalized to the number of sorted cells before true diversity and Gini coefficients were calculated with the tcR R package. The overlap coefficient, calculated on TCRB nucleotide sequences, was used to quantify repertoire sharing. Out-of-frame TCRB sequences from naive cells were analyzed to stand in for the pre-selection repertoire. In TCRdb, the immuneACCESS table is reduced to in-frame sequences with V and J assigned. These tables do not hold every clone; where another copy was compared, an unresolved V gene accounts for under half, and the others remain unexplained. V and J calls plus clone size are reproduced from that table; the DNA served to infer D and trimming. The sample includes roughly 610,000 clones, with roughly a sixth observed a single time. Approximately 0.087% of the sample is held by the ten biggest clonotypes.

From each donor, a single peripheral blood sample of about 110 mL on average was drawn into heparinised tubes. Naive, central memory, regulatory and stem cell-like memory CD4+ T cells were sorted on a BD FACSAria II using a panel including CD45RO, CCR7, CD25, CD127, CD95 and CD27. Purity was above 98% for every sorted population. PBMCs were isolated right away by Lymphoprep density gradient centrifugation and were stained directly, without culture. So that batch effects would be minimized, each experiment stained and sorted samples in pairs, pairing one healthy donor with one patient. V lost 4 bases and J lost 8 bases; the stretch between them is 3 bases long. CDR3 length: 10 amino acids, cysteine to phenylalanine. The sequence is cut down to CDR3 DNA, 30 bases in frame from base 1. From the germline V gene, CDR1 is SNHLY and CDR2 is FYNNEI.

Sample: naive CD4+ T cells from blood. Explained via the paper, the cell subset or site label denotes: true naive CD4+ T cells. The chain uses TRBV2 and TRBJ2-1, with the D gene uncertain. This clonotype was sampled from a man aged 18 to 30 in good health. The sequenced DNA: TGTGCCAGCAGTGCATATGAGCAGTTCTTC. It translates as CASSAYEQFF.